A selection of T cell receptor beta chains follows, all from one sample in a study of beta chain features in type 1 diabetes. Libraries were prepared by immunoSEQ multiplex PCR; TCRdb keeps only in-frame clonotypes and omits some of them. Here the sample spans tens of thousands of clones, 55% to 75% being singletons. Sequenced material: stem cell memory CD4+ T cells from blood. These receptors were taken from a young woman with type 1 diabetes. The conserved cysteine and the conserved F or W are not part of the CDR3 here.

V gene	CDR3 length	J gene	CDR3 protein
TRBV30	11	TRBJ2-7	AWRGLADYEQY
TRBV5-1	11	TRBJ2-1	ASRHPSSNEQF
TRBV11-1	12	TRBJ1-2	ASSLGLSESGYT
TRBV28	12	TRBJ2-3	ASSRGISTDTQY
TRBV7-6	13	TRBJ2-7	ASSLAHQGIGEQY
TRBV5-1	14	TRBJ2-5	ASSLAVTSGRETQY
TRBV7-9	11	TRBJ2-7	ASSPEAFYEQY
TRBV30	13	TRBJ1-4	AWSVLGRRDEKLF
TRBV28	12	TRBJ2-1	ASSSSRGYNEQF
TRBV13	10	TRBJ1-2	ASSLAGQSYT
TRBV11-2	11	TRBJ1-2	ASSQAGRNGYT
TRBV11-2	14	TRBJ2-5	ASLDSKAGGPETQY
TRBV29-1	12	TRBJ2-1	SVVFQGDWNEQF
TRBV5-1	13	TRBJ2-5	ASSYLAGVEETQY
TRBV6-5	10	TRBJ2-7	ASTSGSYEQY
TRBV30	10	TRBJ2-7	AWSADRVRGY
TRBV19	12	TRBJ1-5	AGSDRAYNQPQH
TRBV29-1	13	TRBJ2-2	SVEVASASLGELF